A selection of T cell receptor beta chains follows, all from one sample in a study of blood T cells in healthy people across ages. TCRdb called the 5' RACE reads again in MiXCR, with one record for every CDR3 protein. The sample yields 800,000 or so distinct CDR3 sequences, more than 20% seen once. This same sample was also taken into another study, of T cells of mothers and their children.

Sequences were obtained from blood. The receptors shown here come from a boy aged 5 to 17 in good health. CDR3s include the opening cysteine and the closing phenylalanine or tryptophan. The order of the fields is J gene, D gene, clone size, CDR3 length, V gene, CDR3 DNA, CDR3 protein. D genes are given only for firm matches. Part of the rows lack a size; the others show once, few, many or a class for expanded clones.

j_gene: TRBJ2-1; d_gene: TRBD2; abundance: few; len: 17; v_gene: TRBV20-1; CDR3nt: TGCAGTGCTAGGGCTAGCGGGGGGGCCAGCTCCTACAATGAGCAGTTCTTC; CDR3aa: CSARASGGASSYNEQFF
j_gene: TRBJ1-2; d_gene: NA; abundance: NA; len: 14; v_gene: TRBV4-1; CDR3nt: TGCGCCAGCAGCCAAGTATTCGGGTTCTATGGCTACACCTTC; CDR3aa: CASSQVFGFYGYTF
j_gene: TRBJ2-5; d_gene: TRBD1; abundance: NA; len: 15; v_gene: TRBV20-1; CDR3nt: TGCAGTGCTAGAGCGGGGACAGGGGGTCAAGAGACCCAGTACTTC; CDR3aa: CSARAGTGGQETQYF
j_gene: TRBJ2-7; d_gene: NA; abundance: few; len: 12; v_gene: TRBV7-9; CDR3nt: TGTGCCAGCAGCTTTTGCTATTACGAGCAGTACTTC; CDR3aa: CASSFCYYEQYF
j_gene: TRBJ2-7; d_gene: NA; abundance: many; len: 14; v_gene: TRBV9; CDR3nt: TGTGCCAGCAGCGTTGGCGGATCCTCCTACGAGCAGTACTTC; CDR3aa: CASSVGGSSYEQYF
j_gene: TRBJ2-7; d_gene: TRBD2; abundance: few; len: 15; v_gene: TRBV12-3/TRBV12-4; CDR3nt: TGTGCCAGCAGTTCGCCAACTAGCGGAGCCTACGAGCAGTACTTC; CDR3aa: CASSSPTSGAYEQYF
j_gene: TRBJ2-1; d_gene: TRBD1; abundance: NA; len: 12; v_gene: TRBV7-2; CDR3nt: TGTGCCAGCAGGTACACAGGGGGGAGGCAGTTCTTC; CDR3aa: CASRYTGGRQFF
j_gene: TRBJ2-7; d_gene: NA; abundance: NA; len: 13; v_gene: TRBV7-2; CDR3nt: TGTGCCAGCTCATCGGACCGGCTCTACGAGCAGTACTTC; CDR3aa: CASSSDRLYEQYF
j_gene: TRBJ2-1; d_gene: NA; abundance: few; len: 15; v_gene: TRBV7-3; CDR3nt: TGTGCCAGCAGCTTAGAGTCGAGCTCTTACAATGAGCAGTTCTTC; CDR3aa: CASSLESSSYNEQFF
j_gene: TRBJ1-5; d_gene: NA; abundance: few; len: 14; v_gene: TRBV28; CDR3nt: TGTGCCAGCAGTTTGTATGGGAGCCCTCAGCCCCAGCATTTT; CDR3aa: CASSLYGSPQPQHF
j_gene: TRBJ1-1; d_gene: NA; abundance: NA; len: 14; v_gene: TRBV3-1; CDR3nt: TGTGCCAGCAGCCAAGGGGGTTATCACACTGAAGCTTTCTTT; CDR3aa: CASSQGGYHTEAFF
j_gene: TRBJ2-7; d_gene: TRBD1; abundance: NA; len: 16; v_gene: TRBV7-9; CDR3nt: TGTGCCAGCAGCGCATCCGGGACAGGGGTCTTTCACGAGCAGTACTTC; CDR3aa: CASSASGTGVFHEQYF
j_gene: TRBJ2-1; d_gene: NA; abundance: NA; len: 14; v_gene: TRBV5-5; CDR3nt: TGCGCCAGCAGCCGTGGTCAAAGTACCGGCGAGCAGTTCTTC; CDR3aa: CASSRGQSTGEQFF
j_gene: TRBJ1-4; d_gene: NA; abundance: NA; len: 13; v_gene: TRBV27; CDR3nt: TGTGCCAGCAGGTGGCAGCATAATGAAAAACTGTTTTTT; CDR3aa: CASRWQHNEKLFF
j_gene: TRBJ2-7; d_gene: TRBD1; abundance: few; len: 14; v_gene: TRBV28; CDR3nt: TGTGCCAGCATCCCGGACAGGGTGGCCCCCGAGCAGTACTTC; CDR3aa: CASIPDRVAPEQYF
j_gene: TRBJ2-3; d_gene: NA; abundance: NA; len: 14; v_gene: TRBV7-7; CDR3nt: TGTGCTAGCAGCCACCGCAACACGGGGGATACGCAGTATTTT; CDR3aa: CASSHRNTGDTQYF
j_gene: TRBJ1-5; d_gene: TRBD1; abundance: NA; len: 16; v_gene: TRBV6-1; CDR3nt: TGTGCCAGCAGTGAAGCGGGGGGAGGGGGCAATCAGCCCCGGCATTTT; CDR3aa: CASSEAGGGGNQPRHF
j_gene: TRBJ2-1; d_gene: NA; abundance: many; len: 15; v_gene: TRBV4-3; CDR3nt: TGCGCCAGCAGCCAAGATAAGGCCAGGCACAATGAGCAGTTCTTC; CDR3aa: CASSQDKARHNEQFF
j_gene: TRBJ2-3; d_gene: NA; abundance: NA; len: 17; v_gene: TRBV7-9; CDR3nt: TGTGCCAGCCCCTTAGAAACAGGGACCTTCATACCGGATACGCAGTATTTT; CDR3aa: CASPLETGTFIPDTQYF
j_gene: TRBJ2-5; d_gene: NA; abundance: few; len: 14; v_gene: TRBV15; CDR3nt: TGTGCCACCAGCGGCGGACAGCAACAAGAGACCCAGTACTTC; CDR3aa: CATSGGQQQETQYF
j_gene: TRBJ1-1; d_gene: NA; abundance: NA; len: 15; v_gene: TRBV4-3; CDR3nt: TGCGCCAGCAGCCAAGACAACCGACCTAACACTGAAGCTTTCTTT; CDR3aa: CASSQDNRPNTEAFF
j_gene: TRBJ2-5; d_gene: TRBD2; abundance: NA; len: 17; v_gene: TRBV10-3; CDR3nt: TGTGCCATCAGTGCGCTAGCGGGAGGTTTTGAAGGAGAGACCCAGTACTTC; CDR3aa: CAISALAGGFEGETQYF
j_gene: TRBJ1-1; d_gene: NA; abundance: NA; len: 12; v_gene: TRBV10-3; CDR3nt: TGTGCCATCAGTGGGGGGAACACTGAAGCTTTCTTT; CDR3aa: CAISGGNTEAFF
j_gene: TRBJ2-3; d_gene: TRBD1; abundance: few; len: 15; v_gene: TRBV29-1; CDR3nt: TGCAGCACAGGACAGGGCCAGTTTCTTACAGATACGCAGTATTTT; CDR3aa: CSTGQGQFLTDTQYF
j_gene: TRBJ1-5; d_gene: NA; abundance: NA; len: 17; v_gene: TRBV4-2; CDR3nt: TGTGCCAGCAGCCAAGAGTTCGCGGGGAATAGCAATCAGCCCCAGCATTTT; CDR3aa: CASSQEFAGNSNQPQHF
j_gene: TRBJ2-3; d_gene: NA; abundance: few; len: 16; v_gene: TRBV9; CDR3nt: TGTGCCAGCAGCCGGGATCCAGCCATTTCCACAGATACGCAGTATTTT; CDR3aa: CASSRDPAISTDTQYF
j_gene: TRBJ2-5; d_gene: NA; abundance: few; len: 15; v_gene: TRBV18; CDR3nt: TGTGCCAGCTCACCGACGGAACGACTAGGCCAGACCCAGTACTTC; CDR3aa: CASSPTERLGQTQYF
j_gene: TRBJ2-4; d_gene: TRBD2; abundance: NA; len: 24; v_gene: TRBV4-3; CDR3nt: TGCGCCAGCAGCCCACATTACTTATTTATTCGGGACTACGAAAACGAGCTAGCCAAAAACATTCAGTACTTC; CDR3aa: CASSPHYLFIRDYENELAKNIQYF
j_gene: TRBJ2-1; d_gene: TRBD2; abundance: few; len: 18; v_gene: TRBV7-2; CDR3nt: TGTGCCAGCAGCTACCGGACTAGCGGGGGGGGTTTCTACAATGAGCAGTTCTTC; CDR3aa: CASSYRTSGGGFYNEQFF
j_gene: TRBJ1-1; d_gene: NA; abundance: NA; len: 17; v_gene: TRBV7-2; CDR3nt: TGTGCCAGCAGCTTAGTATCCGGGGGACATATGAACACTGTAGCTTTCTTT; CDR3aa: CASSLVSGGHMNTVAFF
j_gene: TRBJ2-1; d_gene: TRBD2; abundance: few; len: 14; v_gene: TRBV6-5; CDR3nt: TGTGCCAGCGGCCGGCTAGCGGTCGACAATGAGCAGTTCTTC; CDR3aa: CASGRLAVDNEQFF
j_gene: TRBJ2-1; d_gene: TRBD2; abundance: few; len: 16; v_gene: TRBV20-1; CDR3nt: TGCAGTGCTAGTAGCGGGAGGTATAGCTCCTACAATGAGCAGTTCTTC; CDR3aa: CSASSGRYSSYNEQFF
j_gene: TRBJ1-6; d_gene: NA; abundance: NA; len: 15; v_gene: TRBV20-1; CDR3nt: TGCAGTGCCCCCGCAGAGAGCTCCTATAATTCACCCCTCCACTTT; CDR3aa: CSAPAESSYNSPLHF
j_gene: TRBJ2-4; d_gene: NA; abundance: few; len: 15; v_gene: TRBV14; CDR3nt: TGTGCCAGCAGCCCCTACAAGTCAGCCAAAAACATTCAGTACTTC; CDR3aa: CASSPYKSAKNIQYF
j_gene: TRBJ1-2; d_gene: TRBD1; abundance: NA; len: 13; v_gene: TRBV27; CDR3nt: TGTGCCAGCATGTCCGGGACAGGGGTTGGCTACACCTTC; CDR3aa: CASMSGTGVGYTF
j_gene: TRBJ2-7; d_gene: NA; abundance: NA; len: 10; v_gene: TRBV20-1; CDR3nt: TGCAGTGCTAGAGATCGGAGACTCCACTTC; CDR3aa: CSARDRRLHF
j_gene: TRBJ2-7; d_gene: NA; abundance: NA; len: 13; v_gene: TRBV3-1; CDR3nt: TGTGCCAGCAGCCGCGGGACGGCTAACGAGCAGTACTTC; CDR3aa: CASSRGTANEQYF
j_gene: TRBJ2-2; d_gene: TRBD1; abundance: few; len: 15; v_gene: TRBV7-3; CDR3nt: TGTGCCAGCAGCTTAATTGGGACAGGGACCGGGGAGCTGTTTTTT; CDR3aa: CASSLIGTGTGELFF